The source of this T cell receptor (beta chain) is a study of blood T cell repertoires in COVID-19. Study in general: The study drew acute and convalescent COVID-19 samples from the United States, Italy and Spain. PBMCs, B-cell-depleted T cells, or T cells were the source of the cDNA or gDNA that made up the material.

CDR3 length equals 12 residues. The germline V gene encodes CDR1 SGHVS and CDR2 FQNEAQ. Trimming removed 1 base at V and 7 bases at J, with 6 bases between. The protocol was immunoSEQ multiplex PCR, while the TCRdb copy is restricted to in-frame clones and leaves out a portion. Counted here are over 90,000 clones, 75% to 85% occurring once; the ten biggest clones make up 4% to 6%. V usage is TRBV7-8 and J usage is TRBJ2-3; no firm D call. The sequencing input was peripheral blood. This TCR came from a man older than 75 with COVID-19, enrolled during active disease. In nucleotides, the CDR3 is TGTGCCAGCAGCTTAGGTGTAAATACGCAGTATTTT. It yields the protein CASSLGVNTQYF.